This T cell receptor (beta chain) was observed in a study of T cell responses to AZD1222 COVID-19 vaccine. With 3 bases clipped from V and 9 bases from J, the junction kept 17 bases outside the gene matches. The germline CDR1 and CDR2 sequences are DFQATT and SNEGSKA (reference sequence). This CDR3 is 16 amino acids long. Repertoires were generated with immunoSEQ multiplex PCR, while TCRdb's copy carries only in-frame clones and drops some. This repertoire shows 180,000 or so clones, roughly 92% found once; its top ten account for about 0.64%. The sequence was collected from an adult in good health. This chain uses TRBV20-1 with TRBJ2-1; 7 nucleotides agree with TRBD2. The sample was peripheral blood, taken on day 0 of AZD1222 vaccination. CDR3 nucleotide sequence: TGCAGTGCTAGTGCGCTTGCGGGAGCTGTCATTACTGAGCAGTTCTTC. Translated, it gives CSASALAGAVITEQFF.